This passage covers 20 T cell receptor beta chains from one sample sequenced in a study of blood T cells in healthy people across ages. Alongside a J-beta primer mix, a sample-barcoded 5' primer served in a second PCR lasting about 7 to 11 cycles. Using its own MiXCR run on the 5' RACE reads, TCRdb lists one record per CDR3 protein. The sample carries fewer than 900,000 distinct CDR3 sequences, around 49% recorded once. Sequencing was performed on blood. The origin of the receptors is a woman aged 60-75 years in good health.

CDR3 loop: CASSGGLAGEGPPRNEQFF. CDR3 in DNA: TGTGCCAGCAGCGGGGGACTAGCGGGAGAGGGGCCGCCGAGGAATGAGCAGTTCTTC. The genes are TRBV7-2 and TRBJ2-1; 14 nucleotides match TRBD2. After removal of 5 bases from V and 7 bases from J, the junction contained 16 bases not matched to a gene. The CDR3 has 19 residues. Germline assignment: CDR1 SGHTA and CDR2 FQGNSA.

The J gene is TRBJ2-7, the V gene TRBV4-2, with 7 bases that match TRBD1. This CDR3 spans 14 amino acids. V trimming: 3 bases; J trimming: 2 bases; junction bases outside the gene matches: 4. Germline CDR1 LGHNA, CDR2 YNFKEQ. The CDR3 spells CASSQRQGPYEQYF. The CDR3 DNA follows: TGTGCCAGCAGCCAGAGACAGGGCCCCTACGAGCAGTACTTC.

This clonotype was detected only a few times. J is TRBJ2-6 and V is TRBV7-2, with 9 bases fitting TRBD1. Germline V CDR1 and CDR2: SGHTA, FQGNSA. The CDR3 contains 19 residues. Unmatched junction bases numbered 10, after V lost 1 base and J lost 3 bases. CDR3: CASSLDYTQGAIGANVLTF. CDR3 nucleotide sequence: TGTGCCAGCAGCTTAGACTATACACAGGGGGCGATTGGGGCCAACGTCCTGACTTTC.

The chain recombines TRBV5-5 with TRBJ2-7; TRBD2 matches at 14 bases. This CDR3 region has 17 residues. Germline loops: CDR1 SGHKS, CDR2 YYEKEE (reference sequence). V was clipped by 3 bases and J by 7 bases; unmatched bases: 12. This chain's CDR3 is CASSSRLAGGLGWEQYF. The CDR3 bases are TGTGCCAGCAGCTCTAGACTAGCGGGAGGGCTCGGATGGGAGCAGTACTTC.

Concerning this clonotype: A much larger clonotype is one base distant, so this may be a read error. The V gene is TRBV20-1, the J gene TRBJ2-4, with D possibly TRBD2 on 6 matching bases. Per the germline V gene, CDR1 is DFQATT and CDR2 is SNEGSKA (reference sequence). The CDR3 loop spans 13 amino acids. CDR3 in amino acids: CGAPPQGGNIQYF. DNA of the CDR3: TGCGGTGCTCCACCGCAGGGAGGAAACATTCAGTACTTC.

This clonotype was observed a few times. This chain joins TRBV4-2 and TRBJ2-5; 9 bases match TRBD1. Germline trimming cut 5 bases from V and 11 bases from J; bases unmatched to any gene: 12. The germline gives CDR1 LGHNA, CDR2 YNFKEQ. This CDR3 region has 14 residues. The CDR3 nucleotides read TGTGCCAGCAGCGGGGACAGGGTAGACAATGAGCAGTACTTC. It encodes CASSGDRVDNEQYF.

J is TRBJ2-3 and V is TRBV6-1, with D possibly matching TRBD2 (5 bases). V shed 10 bases and J shed 3 bases, with 20 bases lying between them. Looked up from germline, CDR1 is MNHNS and CDR2 is SASEGT. The CDR3 has 15 residues. CDR3 protein: CATCSDCTGTDTQYF. CDR3 nucleotides: TGTGCCACATGCAGTGACTGTACGGGGACAGATACGCAGTATTTT.

The genes are TRBV7-3 and TRBJ1-1; D is uncertain. The CDR3 consists of 13 residues. Germline V gene sequence: CDR1 SGHTA, CDR2 FQGTGA. V was shortened by 6 bases and J by 5 bases, with 13 bases between the two germline ends. The CDR3 protein is CASRPGRGTEAFF. The CDR3 DNA reads as TGTGCCAGCAGGCCCGGGCGGGGAACTGAAGCTTTCTTT.

This chain uses TRBV4-1 with TRBJ2-3; D is possibly TRBD2 (5 bases). CDR1 and CDR2 (germline): MGHRA, YSYEKL. The CDR3 extends over 14 amino acids. Trimming cost V 6 bases and J 2 bases, with 12 bases left between them. CDR3 in amino acids: CASRTGILTDTQYF. Written as DNA, the CDR3 is TGCGCCAGCAGAACCGGGATCCTCACAGATACGCAGTATTTT.

Only one count was recorded for this clonotype. The genes are TRBV7-9 and TRBJ1-2; perhaps TRBD1 as D (6 bases). Trimming removed 4 bases at V and 6 bases at J, with 18 bases between. Per germline, CDR1 SEHNR and CDR2 FQNEAQ (reference sequence). The CDR3 extends over 15 amino acids. CDR3 DNA sequence: TGTGCCAGCAGCTCCGGGACAAGAGTTCACCATGGCTACACCTTC. Its protein product is CASSSGTRVHHGYTF.

This clonotype appeared a few times. The chain combines TRBV20-1 with TRBJ2-7, with 8 nucleotides matching TRBD2. CDR3 length: 17 residues. J lost 6 bases, V lost 5 bases, and 21 bases had no gene match. CDR1 is DFQATT, CDR2 SNEGSKA, per germline (reference sequence). The CDR3 bases are TGCAGTGCTGAATTCAGGCGGGGCGGGAGGTCCTCATCCGAGCAGTACTTC. Translating it yields CSAEFRRGGRSSSEQYF.

This chain connects TRBV20-1 to TRBJ2-1; 11 bases fit TRBD2. The CDR3 contains 13 residues. Per germline, CDR1 DFQATT and CDR2 SNEGSKA (reference sequence). With V trimmed by 2 bases and J by 13 bases, 7 bases remained unmatched. The CDR3 DNA reads as TGCAGTGCTAGAAACCCGACTAGCGGGGTTCAGTTCTTC. It codes for CSARNPTSGVQFF.

This clonotype was counted between two and nine times. The rearrangement links TRBV7-2 to TRBJ1-5, with TRBD1 matching over 9 bases. V was pared by 5 bases and J by 7 bases, with 3 bases of the junction left unmatched. The CDR3 extends over 13 amino acids. Germline CDR1 and CDR2: SGHTA and FQGNSA. CDR3 coding DNA: TGTGCCAGCAGCCAAGGACAGGGGCAGCCCCAGCATTTT. Its protein is CASSQGQGQPQHF. Full variable domain (outside the CDR3, taken from reference TRBV7-2 and TRBJ1-5): GAGVSQSPSNKVTEKGKDVELRCDPISGHTALYWYRQSLGQGLEFLIYFQGNSAPDKSGLPSDRFSAERTGGSVSTLTIQRTQQEDSAVYLCASSQGQGQPQHFGDGTRLSIL.

Only a few counts were recorded for this clonotype. The V gene is TRBV29-1, the J gene TRBJ2-1; D is possibly TRBD1 (6 bases). Germline values: CDR1 SQVTM, CDR2 ANQGSEA. The length of the CDR3 is 13 residues. Trimming removed 6 bases at V and 5 bases at J, with 14 bases between. The DNA for the CDR3 is TGCAGCGTCTTCCCCGGACAGAACAATGAGCAGTTCTTC. Its protein product is CSVFPGQNNEQFF.

V usage is TRBV21-1 and J usage is TRBJ1-1; whether TRBD1, the table's D call, matches the DNA was not checked. TRBV21-1 is assigned pseudogene status. The CDR3 is 21 residues long. The CDR3 DNA reads as TGTGCCAGCCTCAAAAATCCCCCTCCTAAAGGGACAGGGGTCCCGGGGTCTGAAGCTTTCTTT. It translates to CASLKNPPPKGTGVPGSEAFF.

Only a few counts were recorded for this clonotype. The chain employs TRBV4-3 and TRBJ2-5, with no clear D. The CDR3 has 14 residues. From germline, CDR1 is LGHNA and CDR2 YSLEER. Trimming shortened V by 3 bases and J by 4 bases, and 12 bases separated the two germline ends. CDR3 sequence (DNA): TGCGCCAGCAGCCACAGCACCGATGGAGAGACCCAGTACTTC. Encoded protein: CASSHSTDGETQYF.

This chain uses TRBV24-1 with TRBJ2-3; 7 bases agree with TRBD2. Germline CDR1 KGHDR, CDR2 SFDVKD. J lost 8 bases, V lost 4 bases, and 5 bases had no gene match. This CDR3 is 13 amino acids long. The DNA of the CDR3 is TGTGCCACCAGTGACGGGGGACTAAGTACGCAGTATTTT. Translation: CATSDGGLSTQYF.

This clonotype was detected only a few times. CDR3 sequence: CATRDSDYEQYF. In nucleotides, the CDR3 is TGTGCCACTCGGGACTCAGACTACGAGCAGTACTTC. V is TRBV28 and J is TRBJ2-7; perhaps TRBD2 as D (6 bases). Per the germline V gene, CDR1 is MDHEN and CDR2 is SYDVKM. This CDR3 contains 12 residues. V lost 10 bases, J lost 3 bases, and 13 bases lay in between.

This clonotype has a count of ten or more. This rearrangement joins TRBV7-2 to TRBJ2-5, with unresolved D. Trimming cost V 2 bases and J 11 bases, with 15 bases left between them. The CDR3 spans 13 residues. Germline V CDR1 and CDR2: SGHTA, FQGNSA. The CDR3 here is CASSLIARQEQYF. The CDR3 DNA sequence: TGTGCCAGCAGCTTAATAGCCCGCCAAGAGCAGTACTTC. Together with reference TRBV7-2 and TRBJ2-5, the CDR3 gives the full variable domain: GAGVSQSPSNKVTEKGKDVELRCDPISGHTALYWYRQSLGQGLEFLIYFQGNSAPDKSGLPSDRFSAERTGGSVSTLTIQRTQQEDSAVYLCASSLIARQEQYFGPGTRLLVL.

This clonotype showed up just a few times. J is TRBJ1-2 and V is TRBV7-2; D is undetermined. Germline V gene lookup returns CDR1 SGHTA and CDR2 FQGNSA. The V end lost 1 base, the J end lost 2 bases, and 5 bases lay between the germline ends. The CDR3 has 13 amino acids. The CDR3 sequence: CASSLELNYGYTF. The CDR3 DNA sequence: TGTGCCAGCAGCTTAGAGCTCAACTATGGCTACACCTTC. The full variable domain, rest sourced from reference TRBV7-2 and TRBJ1-2, is GAGVSQSPSNKVTEKGKDVELRCDPISGHTALYWYRQSLGQGLEFLIYFQGNSAPDKSGLPSDRFSAERTGGSVSTLTIQRTQQEDSAVYLCASSLELNYGYTFGSGTRLTVV.